These T cell receptor beta chains were read from a single sample in a study of cytomegalovirus exposure and HLA in healthy donors. Some clones are missing from TCRdb's copy, which holds only in-frame ones; the method was immunoSEQ multiplex PCR. The sample records approximately 150,000 clones, just under 75% being singletons. Sequencing used PBMCs. These receptor sequences come from a woman under 30 in good health and CMV-seronegative. Both conserved end residues are part of each CDR3. Fields, in order: D gene, clone size, V gene, J gene, CDR3 protein, CDR3 DNA. The D gene is left open where the match is weak. A row's size may be missing; if present it is once, few, many or a size class.

d_gene: TRBD1
abundance: -
v_gene: TRBV28
j_gene: TRBJ2-7
CDR3aa: CASSSRTGVAYEQYF
CDR3nt: TGTGCCAGCAGTTCCCGGACAGGGGTGGCCTACGAGCAGTACTTC

d_gene: -
abundance: -
v_gene: TRBV2
j_gene: TRBJ1-1
CDR3aa: CASMLRGGDTEAFF
CDR3nt: TGTGCCAGCATGCTTAGGGGCGGGGACACTGAAGCTTTCTTT

d_gene: -
abundance: -
v_gene: TRBV5-1
j_gene: TRBJ1-2
CDR3aa: CASSLALAGEYGYTF
CDR3nt: TGCGCCAGCAGCTTGGCGCTTGCAGGGGAGTATGGCTACACCTTC

d_gene: TRBD1
abundance: -
v_gene: TRBV25-1
j_gene: TRBJ1-4
CDR3aa: CASSLTGVNEKLFF
CDR3nt: TGTGCCAGCAGTCTGACAGGGGTTAATGAAAAACTGTTTTTT

d_gene: TRBD1
abundance: -
v_gene: TRBV28
j_gene: TRBJ2-7
CDR3aa: CASSSRQGAYEQYF
CDR3nt: TGTGCCAGCAGTTCCCGACAGGGAGCCTACGAGCAGTACTTC

d_gene: TRBD2
abundance: -
v_gene: TRBV7-2
j_gene: TRBJ2-2
CDR3aa: CASRRLATGELFF
CDR3nt: TGTGCCAGCAGGAGACTAGCCACCGGGGAGCTGTTTTTT

d_gene: -
abundance: -
v_gene: TRBV7-8
j_gene: TRBJ2-7
CDR3aa: CASSLGAREQYF
CDR3nt: TGTGCCAGCAGCTTAGGGGCCCGCGAGCAGTACTTC

d_gene: -
abundance: -
v_gene: TRBV11-3
j_gene: TRBJ1-2
CDR3aa: CASSLGGGVPSGYTF
CDR3nt: TGTGCCAGCAGCTTAGGGGGAGGGGTGCCATCTGGCTACACCTTC

d_gene: TRBD2
abundance: -
v_gene: TRBV7-6
j_gene: TRBJ2-3
CDR3aa: CASVGGASTDTQYF
CDR3nt: TGTGCCAGTGTCGGGGGGGCCTCGACAGATACGCAGTATTTT

d_gene: -
abundance: -
v_gene: TRBV4-3
j_gene: TRBJ2-1
CDR3aa: CASSPREYNEQFF
CDR3nt: TGCGCCAGCAGCCCCCGGGAGTACAATGAGCAGTTCTTC

d_gene: -
abundance: -
v_gene: TRBV7-2
j_gene: TRBJ1-5
CDR3aa: CASSLLGGTQPQHF
CDR3nt: TGTGCCAGCAGCTTATTAGGCGGAACGCAGCCCCAGCATTTT

d_gene: -
abundance: -
v_gene: TRBV2
j_gene: TRBJ2-2
CDR3aa: CASSEGRVLNTGELFF
CDR3nt: TGTGCCAGCAGTGAAGGCAGGGTATTAAACACCGGGGAGCTGTTTTTT

d_gene: -
abundance: -
v_gene: TRBV11-3
j_gene: TRBJ2-5
CDR3aa: CASSLAETQYF
CDR3nt: TGTGCCAGCAGCTTAGCGGAGACCCAGTACTTC

d_gene: TRBD2
abundance: -
v_gene: TRBV4-1
j_gene: TRBJ2-4
CDR3aa: CASSQVRLAGGKNIQYF
CDR3nt: TGCGCCAGCAGCCAAGTCCGGCTAGCGGGGGGCAAAAACATTCAGTACTTC

d_gene: -
abundance: -
v_gene: TRBV28
j_gene: TRBJ2-7
CDR3aa: CASSIRVYEQYF
CDR3nt: TGTGCCAGCAGTATCAGGGTCTACGAGCAGTACTTC

d_gene: TRBD2
abundance: -
v_gene: TRBV7-3
j_gene: TRBJ2-7
CDR3aa: CASSLGGGAPYEQYF
CDR3nt: TGTGCCAGCAGCCTTGGCGGGGGGGCCCCCTACGAGCAGTACTTC

d_gene: TRBD1
abundance: -
v_gene: TRBV15
j_gene: TRBJ1-1
CDR3aa: CATTGQMNTEAFF
CDR3nt: TGTGCCACCACGGGACAGATGAACACTGAAGCTTTCTTT

d_gene: TRBD1
abundance: -
v_gene: TRBV19
j_gene: TRBJ1-5
CDR3aa: CATKTGGSNQPQHF
CDR3nt: TGTGCCACCAAGACAGGGGGAAGCAATCAGCCCCAGCATTTT

d_gene: -
abundance: -
v_gene: TRBV9
j_gene: TRBJ2-3
CDR3aa: CASSVRQGGGTDTQYF
CDR3nt: TGTGCCAGCAGCGTGAGACAGGGAGGAGGCACAGATACGCAGTATTTT

d_gene: -
abundance: -
v_gene: TRBV12-5
j_gene: TRBJ1-2
CDR3aa: CASGSPRDGYTF
CDR3nt: TGTGCTAGTGGTTCGCCCAGGGATGGCTACACCTTC

d_gene: -
abundance: -
v_gene: TRBV6-5
j_gene: TRBJ2-2
CDR3aa: CASSNRLDTTGELFF
CDR3nt: TGTGCCAGCAGTAACCGACTAGACACCACCGGGGAGCTGTTTTTT

d_gene: TRBD1
abundance: once
v_gene: TRBV6-1
j_gene: TRBJ1-6
CDR3aa: CASNIRDRNSPLHF
CDR3nt: TGTGCCAGCAATATCCGGGACAGAAATTCACCCCTCCACTTT

d_gene: TRBD1
abundance: -
v_gene: TRBV4-1
j_gene: TRBJ1-3
CDR3aa: CASSQGQGAVGNTIYF
CDR3nt: TGCGCCAGCAGCCAAGGACAGGGGGCGGTTGGAAACACCATATATTTT

d_gene: TRBD2
abundance: -
v_gene: TRBV7-2
j_gene: TRBJ2-1
CDR3aa: CASSLVAASGSGGRVF
CDR3nt: TGTGCCAGCAGCTTAGTGGCGGCTAGCGGGTCGGGGGGACGGGTCTTC

d_gene: -
abundance: -
v_gene: TRBV7-2
j_gene: TRBJ2-3
CDR3aa: CASSLVSSQSDTQYF
CDR3nt: TGTGCCAGCAGTTTAGTATCATCGCAGTCAGATACGCAGTATTTT

d_gene: -
abundance: -
v_gene: TRBV5-1
j_gene: TRBJ2-1
CDR3aa: CASSSSSAYNEQFF
CDR3nt: TGCGCCAGCAGCTCCAGTTCCGCCTACAATGAGCAGTTCTTC

d_gene: TRBD1
abundance: once
v_gene: TRBV15
j_gene: TRBJ1-2
CDR3aa: CATSRGQGNYGYTF
CDR3nt: TGTGCCACCAGCAGGGGACAGGGAAACTATGGCTACACCTTC

d_gene: -
abundance: -
v_gene: TRBV5-1
j_gene: TRBJ2-2
CDR3aa: CASSITAQGTIGELFF
CDR3nt: TGCGCCAGCAGCATCACCGCACAGGGTACTATCGGGGAGCTGTTTTTT

d_gene: TRBD1
abundance: -
v_gene: TRBV4-3
j_gene: TRBJ2-2
CDR3aa: CASSQGQGVMGTGELFF
CDR3nt: TGCGCCAGCAGCCAAGGACAGGGGGTCATGGGCACCGGGGAGCTGTTTTTT

d_gene: -
abundance: few
v_gene: TRBV28
j_gene: TRBJ1-1
CDR3aa: CASSSSGQGMTEAFF
CDR3nt: -

d_gene: -
abundance: -
v_gene: TRBV7-2
j_gene: TRBJ1-2
CDR3aa: CASSYRDRINYGYTF
CDR3nt: TGTGCCAGCAGCTACAGAGACAGGATTAACTATGGCTACACCTTC

d_gene: -
abundance: -
v_gene: TRBV18
j_gene: TRBJ2-1
CDR3aa: CASSPPRRGGVSNEQFF
CDR3nt: TGTGCCAGCTCACCACCGCGGAGGGGCGGGGTTTCCAATGAGCAGTTCTTC

d_gene: TRBD2
abundance: -
v_gene: TRBV6-5
j_gene: TRBJ2-2
CDR3aa: CASSLLAGRTGELFF
CDR3nt: TGTGCCAGCAGCCTCCTAGCGGGACGGACCGGGGAGCTGTTTTTT

d_gene: TRBD2
abundance: -
v_gene: TRBV7-2
j_gene: TRBJ2-1
CDR3aa: CASRSRLAGLNEQFF
CDR3nt: TGTGCCAGCAGGTCCCGACTAGCGGGGCTCAATGAGCAGTTCTTC

d_gene: -
abundance: -
v_gene: TRBV27
j_gene: TRBJ1-4
CDR3aa: CASSLLGQTNEKLFF
CDR3nt: TGTGCCAGCAGTTTATTGGGACAAACTAATGAAAAACTGTTTTTT

d_gene: -
abundance: once
v_gene: TRBV27
j_gene: TRBJ2-3
CDR3aa: CASSLVQSTDTQYF
CDR3nt: TGTGCCAGCAGTTTGGTCCAGAGCACAGATACGCAGTATTTT

d_gene: -
abundance: -
v_gene: TRBV5-6
j_gene: TRBJ1-1
CDR3aa: CASSLRGISNMNTEAFF
CDR3nt: TGTGCCAGCAGCTTGAGGGGTATTAGCAATATGAACACTGAAGCTTTCTTT

d_gene: -
abundance: -
v_gene: TRBV11-3
j_gene: TRBJ1-1
CDR3aa: CASSLGAGGAFF
CDR3nt: TGTGCCAGCAGCTTAGGGGCGGGGGGTGCTTTCTTT

d_gene: TRBD2
abundance: -
v_gene: TRBV10-3
j_gene: TRBJ2-5
CDR3aa: CAIRASGVGETQYF
CDR3nt: TGTGCCATCAGGGCTAGCGGGGTAGGGGAGACCCAGTACTTC

d_gene: -
abundance: -
v_gene: TRBV6-5
j_gene: TRBJ1-1
CDR3aa: CASRTDLNTEAFF
CDR3nt: TGTGCCAGCAGGACGGACTTGAACACTGAAGCTTTCTTT

d_gene: -
abundance: -
v_gene: TRBV19
j_gene: TRBJ1-1
CDR3aa: CASSTIDRNTEAFF
CDR3nt: TGTGCCAGTAGTACAATCGACAGGAACACTGAAGCTTTCTTT

d_gene: -
abundance: once
v_gene: TRBV7-2
j_gene: TRBJ1-5
CDR3aa: CASSPDRDQPQHF
CDR3nt: TGTGCCAGCAGCCCCGATCGGGATCAGCCCCAGCATTTT

d_gene: -
abundance: -
v_gene: TRBV7-2
j_gene: TRBJ1-2
CDR3aa: CASSLTVNYGYTF
CDR3nt: TGTGCCAGCAGCCTGACAGTCAACTATGGCTACACCTTC

d_gene: -
abundance: -
v_gene: TRBV2
j_gene: TRBJ1-1
CDR3aa: CASRIWGGMNTEAFF
CDR3nt: TGTGCCAGCAGGATCTGGGGGGGGATGAACACTGAAGCTTTCTTT

d_gene: TRBD1
abundance: -
v_gene: TRBV6-6
j_gene: TRBJ1-5
CDR3aa: CASNNRQGIQPQHF
CDR3nt: TGTGCCAGCAACAATAGACAGGGAATACAGCCCCAGCATTTT

d_gene: TRBD1
abundance: -
v_gene: TRBV19
j_gene: TRBJ1-2
CDR3aa: CASSIGDRVATGYTF
CDR3nt: TGTGCCAGTAGTATTGGGGACAGGGTTGCTACCGGCTACACCTTC

d_gene: TRBD2
abundance: -
v_gene: TRBV28
j_gene: TRBJ2-3
CDR3aa: CASSSTSGGAVYTQYF
CDR3nt: TGTGCCAGCAGTTCCACGAGCGGGGGGGCCGTATATACGCAGTATTTT